Given below is one T cell receptor (beta chain) in context. Its specificity is unknown. Mismatch with germline at one junction end may stem from a read error. In germline, CDR1 is MNHEY, CDR2 SVGEGT. The CDR3 is 13 amino acids. The source of the sample is a study of blood T cells in healthy people across ages. With a J-beta primer mix and a sample-barcoded 5' primer, a second PCR ran about 6 to 11 cycles. TCRdb re-analysed the 5' RACE reads in MiXCR, keeping a single row per CDR3 protein. The table records approximately 690,000 distinct CDR3 sequences, under 70% of them present only once. Broader study findings: PBMCs that were unsorted prevented a conclusive naive versus antigen-experienced comparison.

At least 5.5 micrograms of total RNA were extracted per sample. This chain connects TRBV6-2 or TRBV6-3 to TRBJ2-3, with 8 nucleotides matching TRBD2. This sequence originates from a man in his sixties in good health. Sequenced input: blood. The CDR3 loop reads CAGSPGGADTQYF. In DNA form, the CDR3 reads TGTGCCGGCAGCCCGGGAGGGGCAGATACGCAGTATTTT.